Presented here are 24 T cell receptor beta chains from one specimen sequenced in a study of T cell responses to AZD1222 COVID-19 vaccine. The data were produced by immunoSEQ multiplex PCR, yet TCRdb's version contains in-frame clones alone and is incomplete. The data hold about 140,000 clones, with over 90% observed a single time. This material consisted of peripheral blood, taken on day 0 of AZD1222 vaccination. The receptors stem from an adult in good health.

The CDR3 loop is CASSFTGAVYEQYF. CDR3 DNA: TGCGCCAGCAGCTTCACGGGGGCGGTCTACGAGCAGTACTTC. The chain has TRBV5-1 and TRBJ2-7, with D perhaps matching TRBD1 or TRBD2 (6 bases each). V was clipped by 2 bases and J by 3 bases, with 12 bases between them. The CDR3 loop spans 14 amino acids. CDR1 is SGHRS and CDR2 is YFSETQ in the germline V gene.

This clone was seen just once. This rearrangement joins TRBV5-1 to TRBJ1-2, with 9 positions matching TRBD1. Germline assignment: CDR1 SGHRS and CDR2 YFSETQ. CDR3 size: 13 residues. The junction had 6 bases not matched to a gene; V was cut back by 6 bases and J by 6 bases. CDR3 bases: TGCGCCAGCACCGAACAGGGGGCGGATGGCTACACCTTC. Its translation: CASTEQGADGYTF.

The chain has TRBV19 and TRBJ2-1; 11 nucleotides line up with TRBD2. Germline V gene sequence: CDR1 LNHDA, CDR2 SQIVND (reference sequence). The V and J ends lost 5 bases and 0 bases, in that order; junction bases with no gene match: 6. CDR3 length: 17 residues. CDR3 amino acids: CASSPGLADPSYNEQFF. CDR3 DNA sequence: TGTGCCAGTAGTCCGGGACTAGCGGATCCCTCCTACAATGAGCAGTTCTTC.

The CDR3 nucleotides are TGTGCCAGCAGCGTAGGGACAGGTCCATACGAGCAGTACTTC. Translating gives CASSVGTGPYEQYF. The chain is built from TRBV9 and TRBJ2-7; 7 positions agree with TRBD1. Germline loops: CDR1 SGDLS, CDR2 YYNGEE. The CDR3 is 14 residues long. V dropped 0 bases and J dropped 4; count of bases not matched to a gene: 4.

The chain couples TRBV2 to TRBJ1-5; tentative D call: TRBD1 (5 bases). Germline lookup yields CDR1 SNHLY and CDR2 FYNNEI. This CDR3 comprises 13 residues. V was shortened by 8 bases and J by 3 bases, with 11 bases between the two germline ends. CDR3 amino acids: CASRGRFNQPQHF. CDR3 sequence (DNA): TGTGCCAGCCGGGGCAGATTCAATCAGCCCCAGCATTTT.

The rearrangement joins TRBV28 to TRBJ1-1; D not resolved. CDR1 is MDHEN and CDR2 is SYDVKM in the germline V gene. V gave up 6 bases and J gave up 8 bases, with 10 bases separating them. The CDR3 runs 11 residues. DNA of the CDR3: TGTGCCAGCAGCCGAACAAGAGAAGCTTTCTTT. Protein sequence: CASSRTREAFF.

The J gene is TRBJ1-2, the V gene TRBV6-5; D unresolved. V dropped 2 bases and J dropped 7 bases, with 11 bases sitting between them. CDR3 length equals 13 residues. Germline V CDR1 and CDR2: MNHEY, SVGAGI. CDR3 coding DNA: TGTGCCAGCAGTTACCGGCAGAAGGGTGGCTACACCTTC. Its protein product is CASSYRQKGGYTF.

The V and J genes are TRBV24-1 and TRBJ2-1, with 11 bases fitting TRBD2. This CDR3 is built from 16 residues. Trimming cost V 1 base and J 5 bases; bases outside gene matches: 3. Germline CDR1 reads KGHDR; CDR2 reads SFDVKD. The CDR3 DNA reads as TGTGCCACCAGTGATTTTAGCGGGAGGGCTCACAATGAGCAGTTCTTC. Its translation is CATSDFSGRAHNEQFF.

The chain uses TRBV4-2 and TRBJ2-2; 10 bases agree with TRBD2. The V gene end was trimmed by 0 bases and the J gene end by 7 bases; junction bases not matched to a gene: 5. The CDR3 is made up of 16 amino acids. Looked up from germline, CDR1 is LGHNA and CDR2 is YNFKEQ. In DNA, the CDR3 is TGTGCCAGCAGCCAAGAGATCGGACTAGCGGTCGGGGAGCTGTTTTTT. Residues: CASSQEIGLAVGELFF.

This chain uses TRBV25-1 with TRBJ2-7; TRBD2 agrees at 11 bases. The V gene's germline CDR1 is MGHDK and CDR2 SYGVNS. J lost 2 bases, V lost 3 bases, and 6 bases had no gene match. There are 16 residues in the CDR3. CDR3 sequence reads: CASSDLGTSGTYEQYF. In nucleotides, the CDR3 is TGTGCCAGCAGTGATCTCGGGACTAGCGGTACCTACGAGCAGTACTTC.

This sequence joins TRBV30 and TRBJ1-5; D remains unclear. Between the trimmed V and J ends, which lost 0 bases and 7 bases, there was a span of 13 bases. CDR1 and CDR2 (germline): GTSNPN, SVGIG (reference sequence). The CDR3 runs 14 residues. The CDR3 region has the DNA TGTGCCTGGAGTGTAGGTTCGGGATTGCAGCCCCAGCATTTT. This encodes CAWSVGSGLQPQHF.

The chain is built from TRBV25-1 and TRBJ1-1; the D is unclear. Germline V gene sequence: CDR1 MGHDK, CDR2 SYGVNS. The CDR3 is made up of 13 amino acids. Trimming left V 5 bases short and J 2 bases short, with 9 bases between. The CDR3 DNA reads TGTGCCAGCAGTCCAGGACCAAACACTGAAGCTTTCTTT. Translation: CASSPGPNTEAFF.

J is TRBJ1-4 and V is TRBV9; no clear D gene. The CDR3 runs 16 residues. V dropped 0 bases and J dropped 0 bases, with 9 bases sitting between them. The V gene's germline CDR1 is SGDLS and CDR2 YYNGEE. CDR3 sequence: CASSVGPDATNEKLFF. For the CDR3, the DNA is TGTGCCAGCAGCGTAGGACCCGACGCAACTAATGAAAAACTGTTTTTT.

The chain is built from TRBV5-1 and TRBJ1-2, with TRBD1 identical over 7 bases. This CDR3 region has 14 residues. Per germline, CDR1 SGHRS and CDR2 YFSETQ. Losses at the gene ends were 4 bases for V and 2 bases for J; bases not matched to a gene: 5. In DNA form, the CDR3 reads TGCGCCAGCAGCCTATTACAGGGGAACTATGGCTACACCTTC. Translated: CASSLLQGNYGYTF. Together with reference TRBV5-1 and TRBJ1-2, the CDR3 gives the full variable domain: KAGVTQTPRYLIKTRGQQVTLSCSPISGHRSVSWYQQTPGQGLQFLFEYFSETQRNKGNFPGRFSGRQFSNSRSEMNVSTLELGDSALYLCASSLLQGNYGYTFGSGTRLTVV.

V is TRBV5-5 and J is TRBJ1-5; D not certain. Germline V lookup: CDR1 SGHKS, CDR2 YYEKEE (reference sequence). CDR3 length equals 15 residues. V was pared by 0 bases and J by 2 bases, with 9 bases between. The CDR3 DNA sequence: TGTGCCAGCAGCTTGGCGCCCTCGGGCAATCAGCCCCAGCATTTT. Its translation: CASSLAPSGNQPQHF.

The J gene is TRBJ1-4, the V gene TRBV6-1; 8 bases are shared with TRBD1. Germline trimming cut 3 bases from V and 6 bases from J; bases unmatched to any gene: 6. The CDR3 is 15 residues long. Germline lookup yields CDR1 MNHNS and CDR2 SASEGT. CDR3 loop: CASSDLQGVDEKLFF. The CDR3 bases are TGTGCCAGCAGTGATTTACAGGGGGTTGATGAAAAACTGTTTTTT.

CDR3 DNA: TGTGCCAGCAGCCCTTGGGACCGGAGTGTCACTGAAGCTTTCTTT. It translates to CASSPWDRSVTEAFF. This chain links TRBV9 with TRBJ1-1, with a possible D match to TRBD1 (5 bases). The CDR3 is 15 residues long. V was clipped by 4 bases and J by 4 bases, with 17 bases between them. Germline V gene lookup returns CDR1 SGDLS and CDR2 YYNGEE.

The chain joins TRBV11-2 to TRBJ1-6; 7 bases agree with TRBD1. The V gene end was trimmed by 2 bases and the J gene end by 11 bases; junction bases not matched to a gene: 6. The CDR3 covers 14 residues. Germline-derived CDR1 and CDR2 are SGHAT and FQNNGV. This CDR3 is CASSLSGRGAPLHF. CDR3 coding DNA: TGTGCCAGCAGCTTAAGCGGCAGGGGGGCACCCCTCCACTTT.

The V gene is TRBV5-1, the J gene TRBJ2-5; D not resolved. The CDR3 is made up of 15 amino acids. Trimming removed 4 bases at V and 5 bases at J, with 18 bases between. The V gene's germline CDR1 is SGHRS and CDR2 YFSETQ. Here the CDR3 DNA reads TGCGCCAGCAGCACTAATCCGGGCCCCAGGGAGACCCAGTACTTC. Translating gives CASSTNPGPRETQYF. Using reference TRBV5-1 and TRBJ2-5 for the parts outside the CDR3, the full variable domain is KAGVTQTPRYLIKTRGQQVTLSCSPISGHRSVSWYQQTPGQGLQFLFEYFSETQRNKGNFPGRFSGRQFSNSRSEMNVSTLELGDSALYLCASSTNPGPRETQYFGPGTRLLVL.

The CDR3 DNA sequence: TGTGCCAGCAGCCAAGGGCAGGATAGCAATCAGCCCCAGCATTTT. Translation: CASSQGQDSNQPQHF. This chain connects TRBV4-2 to TRBJ1-5; D unclear. CDR3 size: 15 residues. In germline, CDR1 is LGHNA, CDR2 YNFKEQ. V gave up 1 base and J gave up 0 bases, with 7 bases separating them.

The chain employs TRBV4-2 and TRBJ1-1, with no clear D. The V and J ends lost 0 bases and 2 bases respectively, with 10 bases between them. Germline-derived CDR1 and CDR2 are LGHNA and YNFKEQ. The CDR3 has 15 residues. The CDR3 is CASSQDGRTNTEAFF. Here the CDR3 DNA reads TGTGCCAGCAGCCAAGACGGACGGACCAACACTGAAGCTTTCTTT.

The V gene is TRBV5-4, the J gene TRBJ2-6, with 8 positions matching TRBD1. This CDR3 is 16 amino acids long. Losses at the gene ends were 7 bases for V and 2 bases for J; bases not matched to a gene: 8. Germline assignment: CDR1 SGHNT and CDR2 YYREEE (reference sequence). CDR3 in DNA: TGTGCCAGCGGGTCAGGGGGCCCCCCTGGGGCCAACGTCCTGACTTTC. It is translated as CASGSGGPPGANVLTF.

To note about this clone: Compared with germline, one end of the junction differs, possibly owing to a read error. The chain joins TRBV7-2 to TRBJ1-4, with D possibly matching TRBD1 (5 bases). The CDR3 is made up of 17 amino acids. CDR1 SGHTA and CDR2 FQGNSA come from the germline V gene. CDR3 coding DNA: TGTGCCAGCAGCGTAGCAGGGACGCCCGGAACTAATGAAAAACTGTTTTTT. It yields the protein CASSVAGTPGTNEKLFF.

This chain uses TRBV29-1 with TRBJ2-1; 13 bases align to TRBD2. The CDR3 spans 14 residues. Looked up from germline, CDR1 is SQVTM and CDR2 is ANQGSEA. J lost 5 bases, V lost 4 bases, and 2 bases had no gene match. The CDR3 spells CSVAGTSGNNEQFF. The CDR3 nucleotides are TGCAGCGTTGCAGGGACTAGCGGGAACAATGAGCAGTTCTTC.